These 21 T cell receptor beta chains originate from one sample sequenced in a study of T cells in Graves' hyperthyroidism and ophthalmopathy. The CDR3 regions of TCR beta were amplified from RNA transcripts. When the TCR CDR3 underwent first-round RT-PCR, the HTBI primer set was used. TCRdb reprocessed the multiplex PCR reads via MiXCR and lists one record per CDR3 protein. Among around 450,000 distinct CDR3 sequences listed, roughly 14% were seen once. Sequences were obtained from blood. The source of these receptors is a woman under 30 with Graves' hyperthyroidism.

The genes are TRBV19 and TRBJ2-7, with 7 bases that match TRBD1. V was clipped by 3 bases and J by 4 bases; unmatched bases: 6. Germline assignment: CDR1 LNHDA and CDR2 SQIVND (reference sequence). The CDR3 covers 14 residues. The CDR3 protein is CASSISGTVYEQYF. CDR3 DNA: TGTGCCAGTAGTATTTCGGGGACAGTTTACGAGCAGTACTTC.

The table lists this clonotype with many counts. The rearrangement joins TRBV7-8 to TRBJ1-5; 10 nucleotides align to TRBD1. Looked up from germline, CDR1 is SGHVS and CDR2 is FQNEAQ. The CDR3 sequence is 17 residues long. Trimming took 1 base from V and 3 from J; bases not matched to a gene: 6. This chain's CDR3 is CASSLGTGGHFNQPQHF. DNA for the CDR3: TGTGCCAGCAGCTTAGGGACAGGGGGGCATTTCAATCAGCCCCAGCATTTT.

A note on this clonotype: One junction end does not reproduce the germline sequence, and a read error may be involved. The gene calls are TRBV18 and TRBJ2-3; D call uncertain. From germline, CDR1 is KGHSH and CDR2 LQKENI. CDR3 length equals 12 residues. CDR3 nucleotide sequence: TGTGCCAGCTCAACACCGGGAGATACGCAGTATTTT. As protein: CASSTPGDTQYF.

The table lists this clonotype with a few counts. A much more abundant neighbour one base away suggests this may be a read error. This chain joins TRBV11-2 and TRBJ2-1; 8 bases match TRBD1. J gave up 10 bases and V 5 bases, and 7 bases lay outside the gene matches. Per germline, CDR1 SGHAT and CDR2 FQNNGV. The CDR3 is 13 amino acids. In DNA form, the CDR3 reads TGTGCCAGCAGCAGACAGGGGTGCGGGGAGCAGTTCTTC. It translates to CASSRQGCGEQFF. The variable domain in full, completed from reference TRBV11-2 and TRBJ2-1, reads EAGVAQSPRYKIIEKRQSVAFWCNPISGHATLYWYQQILGQGPKLLIQFQNNGVVDDSQLPKDRFSAERLKGVDSTLKIQPAKLEDSAVYLCASSRQGCGEQFFGPGTRLTVL.

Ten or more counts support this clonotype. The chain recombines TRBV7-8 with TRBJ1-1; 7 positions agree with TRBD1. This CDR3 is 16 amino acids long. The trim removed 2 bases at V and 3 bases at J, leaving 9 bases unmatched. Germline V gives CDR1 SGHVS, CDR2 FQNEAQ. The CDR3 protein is CASSLLRADRDTEAFF. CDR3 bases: TGTGCCAGCAGCTTACTACGGGCAGACAGGGACACTGAAGCTTTCTTT.

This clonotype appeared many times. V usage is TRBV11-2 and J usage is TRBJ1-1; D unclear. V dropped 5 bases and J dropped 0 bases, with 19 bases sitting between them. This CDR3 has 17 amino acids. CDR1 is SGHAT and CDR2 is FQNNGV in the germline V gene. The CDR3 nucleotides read TGTGCCAGCAGCCTAAGAGAGGCAGCCAGCTTGAACACTGAAGCTTTCTTT. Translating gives CASSLREAASLNTEAFF.

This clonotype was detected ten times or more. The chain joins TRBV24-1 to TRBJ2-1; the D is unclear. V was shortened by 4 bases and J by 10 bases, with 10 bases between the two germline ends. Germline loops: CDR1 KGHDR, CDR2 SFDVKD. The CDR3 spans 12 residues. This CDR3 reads CATSDPVGEQFF. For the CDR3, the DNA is TGTGCCACCAGTGACCCCGTGGGGGAGCAGTTCTTC.

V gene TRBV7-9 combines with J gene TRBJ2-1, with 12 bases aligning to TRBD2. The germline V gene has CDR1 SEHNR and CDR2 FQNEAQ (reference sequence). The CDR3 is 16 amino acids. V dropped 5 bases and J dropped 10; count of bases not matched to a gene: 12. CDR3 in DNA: TGTGCCAGCAGCCCAGGAAGAGGGGGGACTAGCGGGGAGCAGTTCTTC. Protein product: CASSPGRGGTSGEQFF. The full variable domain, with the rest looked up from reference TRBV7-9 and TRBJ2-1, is DTGVSQNPRHKITKRGQNVTFRCDPISEHNRLYWYRQTLGQGPEFLTYFQNEAQLEKSRLLSDRFSAERPKGSFSTLEIQRTEQGDSAMYLCASSPGRGGTSGEQFFGPGTRLTVL.

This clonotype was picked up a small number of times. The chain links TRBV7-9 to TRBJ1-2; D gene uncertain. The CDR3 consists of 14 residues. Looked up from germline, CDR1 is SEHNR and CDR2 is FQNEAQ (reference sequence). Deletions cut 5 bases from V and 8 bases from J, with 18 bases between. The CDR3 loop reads CASSTTTGLPGYTF. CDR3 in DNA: TGTGCCAGCAGCACTACTACGGGCCTTCCCGGCTACACCTTC.

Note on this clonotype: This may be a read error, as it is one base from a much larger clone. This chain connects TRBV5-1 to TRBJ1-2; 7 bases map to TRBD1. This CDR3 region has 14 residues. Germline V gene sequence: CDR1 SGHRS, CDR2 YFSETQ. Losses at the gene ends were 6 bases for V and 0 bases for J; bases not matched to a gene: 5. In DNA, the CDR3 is TGCGCCAGCACCCGGGACAGTGCTAACTATGGCTACACCTTC. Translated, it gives CASTRDSANYGYTF.

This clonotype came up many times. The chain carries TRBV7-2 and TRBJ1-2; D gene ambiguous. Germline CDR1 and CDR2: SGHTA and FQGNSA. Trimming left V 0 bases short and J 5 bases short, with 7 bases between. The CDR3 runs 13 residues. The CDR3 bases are TGTGCCAGCAGCTTAGCGGCCTCTTATGGCTACACCTTC. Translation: CASSLAASYGYTF.

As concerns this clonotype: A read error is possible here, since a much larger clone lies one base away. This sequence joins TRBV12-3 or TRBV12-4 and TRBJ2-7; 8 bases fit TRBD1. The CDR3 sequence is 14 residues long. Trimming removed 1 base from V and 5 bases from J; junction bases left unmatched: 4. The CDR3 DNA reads TGTGCCAGCAGTTTAGTGGCAGGGGGCGACGAGCAGTACTTC. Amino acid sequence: CASSLVAGGDEQYF.

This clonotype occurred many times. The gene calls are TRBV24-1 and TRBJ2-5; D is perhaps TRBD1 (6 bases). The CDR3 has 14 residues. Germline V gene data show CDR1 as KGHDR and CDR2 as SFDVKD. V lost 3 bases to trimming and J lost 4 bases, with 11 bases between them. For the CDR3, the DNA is TGTGCCACCAGTGATCCGACAGGAGGAGAGACCCAGTACTTC. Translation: CATSDPTGGETQYF.

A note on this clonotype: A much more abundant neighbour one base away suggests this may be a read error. CDR3 residues: CASSAGLGDQYF. As DNA, the CDR3 is TGTGCCAGCAGCGCCGGACTTGGCGATCAGTACTTC. The chain employs TRBV7-9 and TRBJ2-7, with a tentative D call TRBD2 (5 bases). The CDR3 is 12 residues long. CDR1 and CDR2 (germline): SEHNR, FQNEAQ (reference sequence). Trimming cost V 5 bases and J 10 bases, with 15 bases left between them.

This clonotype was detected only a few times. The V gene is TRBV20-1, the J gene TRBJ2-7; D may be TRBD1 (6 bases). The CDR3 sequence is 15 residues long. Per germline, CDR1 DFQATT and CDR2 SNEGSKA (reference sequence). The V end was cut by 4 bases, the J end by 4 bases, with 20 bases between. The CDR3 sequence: CSANGLRQAGYEQYF. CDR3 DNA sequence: TGCAGTGCTAATGGGCTTAGACAGGCCGGATACGAGCAGTACTTC.

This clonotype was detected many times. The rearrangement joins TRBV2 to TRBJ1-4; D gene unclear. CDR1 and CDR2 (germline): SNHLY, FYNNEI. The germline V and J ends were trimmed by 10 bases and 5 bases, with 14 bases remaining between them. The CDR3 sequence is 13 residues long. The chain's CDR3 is CATSNLANEKLFF. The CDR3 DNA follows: TGTGCCACCTCGAACTTGGCGAATGAAAAACTGTTTTTT.

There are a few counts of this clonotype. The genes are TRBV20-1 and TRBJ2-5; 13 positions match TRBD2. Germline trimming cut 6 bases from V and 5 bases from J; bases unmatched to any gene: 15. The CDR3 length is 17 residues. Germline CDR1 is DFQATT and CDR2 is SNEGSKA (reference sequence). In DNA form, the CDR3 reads TGCAGTGCAAAATTAAGGACTAGCGGGAGTGCTTGGGAGACCCAGTACTTC. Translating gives CSAKLRTSGSAWETQYF.

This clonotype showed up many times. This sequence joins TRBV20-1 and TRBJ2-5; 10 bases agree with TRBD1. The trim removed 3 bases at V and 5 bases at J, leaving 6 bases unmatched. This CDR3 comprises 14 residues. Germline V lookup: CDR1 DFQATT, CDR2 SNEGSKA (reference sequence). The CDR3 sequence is CSARSDRGSETQYF. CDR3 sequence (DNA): TGCAGTGCTAGGTCGGACAGGGGGTCCGAGACCCAGTACTTC.

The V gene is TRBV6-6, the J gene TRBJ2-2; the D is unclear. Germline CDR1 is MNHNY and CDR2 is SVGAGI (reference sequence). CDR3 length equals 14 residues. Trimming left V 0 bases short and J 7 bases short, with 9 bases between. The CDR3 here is CASSYSGGGGELFF. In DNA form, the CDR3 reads TGTGCCAGCAGTTACTCCGGTGGCGGCGGGGAGCTGTTTTTT.

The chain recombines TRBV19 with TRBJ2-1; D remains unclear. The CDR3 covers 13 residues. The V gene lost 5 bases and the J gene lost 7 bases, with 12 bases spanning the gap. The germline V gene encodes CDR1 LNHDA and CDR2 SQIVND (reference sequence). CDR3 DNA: TGTGCCAGTAGTGTTGGACCCCGGAATGAGCAGTTCTTC. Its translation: CASSVGPRNEQFF.

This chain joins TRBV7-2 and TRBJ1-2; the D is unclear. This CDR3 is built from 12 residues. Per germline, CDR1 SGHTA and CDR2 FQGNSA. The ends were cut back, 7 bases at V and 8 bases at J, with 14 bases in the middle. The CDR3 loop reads CASNFGVRGYTF. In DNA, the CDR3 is TGTGCCAGCAACTTCGGGGTTAGGGGCTACACCTTC. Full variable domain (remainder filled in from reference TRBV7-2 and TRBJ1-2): GAGVSQSPSNKVTEKGKDVELRCDPISGHTALYWYRQSLGQGLEFLIYFQGNSAPDKSGLPSDRFSAERTGGSVSTLTIQRTQQEDSAVYLCASNFGVRGYTFGSGTRLTVV.